The T cell receptor beta chain under discussion was sequenced for a study of T cell repertoires in ileal Crohn's disease. Study-level information: About half received postoperative treatment, some 10 with thiopurines and about 20 anti-TNF.

Per sample, about 460 nanograms of biopsy DNA were TCRB immunosequenced. Method: immunoSEQ multiplex PCR; TCRdb's copy keeps in-frame clones and lacks some. Of about 7,000 clones listed, 70% are singletons. Trimming pared 7 bases from V and 2 bases from J, leaving 18 bases between. This CDR3 has 16 amino acids. From germline, CDR1 is LGHNA and CDR2 YNFKEQ. This clone was observed a handful of times. Patients were adults with ileal or ileocolonic Crohn's disease needing resection. V and J are TRBV4-2 and TRBJ2-1, with D possibly matching TRBD2 (6 bases). Sequenced sample: ileal tissue. The TCR originated in an adult with Crohn's disease. The CDR3 coding sequence is TGTGCCAGCAAGACCGAGGCTAGCGAGACCTACAATGAGCAGTTCTTC. Protein: CASKTEASETYNEQFF.